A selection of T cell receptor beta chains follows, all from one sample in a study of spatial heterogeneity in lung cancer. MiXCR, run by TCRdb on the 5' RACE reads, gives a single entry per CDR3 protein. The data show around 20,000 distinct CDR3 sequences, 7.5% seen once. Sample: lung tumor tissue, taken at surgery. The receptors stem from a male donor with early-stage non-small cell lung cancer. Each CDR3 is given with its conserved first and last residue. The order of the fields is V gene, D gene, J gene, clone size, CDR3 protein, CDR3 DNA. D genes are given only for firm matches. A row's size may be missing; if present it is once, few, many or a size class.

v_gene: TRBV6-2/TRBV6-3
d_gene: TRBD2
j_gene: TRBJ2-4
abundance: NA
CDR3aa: CASSGGSSGIAKNIQYF
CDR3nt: TGTGCCAGCAGTGGCGGTAGTAGCGGGATAGCCAAAAACATTCAGTACTTC

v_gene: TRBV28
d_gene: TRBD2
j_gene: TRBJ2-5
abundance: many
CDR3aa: CASSFWVAGATSGTQYF
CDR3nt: TGTGCCAGCAGTTTCTGGGTAGCGGGGGCGACCTCCGGGACCCAGTACTTC

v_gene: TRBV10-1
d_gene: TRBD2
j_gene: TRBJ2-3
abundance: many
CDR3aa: CASRPGLAGTDTQYF
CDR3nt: TGCGCCAGCAGGCCGGGACTAGCGGGGACGGATACGCAGTATTTT

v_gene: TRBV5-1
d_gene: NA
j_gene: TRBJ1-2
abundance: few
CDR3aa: CASSLLGDTNYGYTF
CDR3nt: TGCGCCAGCAGCTTGTTAGGCGATACTAACTATGGCTACACCTTC

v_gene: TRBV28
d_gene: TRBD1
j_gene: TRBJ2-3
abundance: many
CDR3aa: CASSPGQGPETDTQYF
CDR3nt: TGTGCCAGCAGCCCAGGACAGGGTCCAGAGACAGATACGCAGTATTTT

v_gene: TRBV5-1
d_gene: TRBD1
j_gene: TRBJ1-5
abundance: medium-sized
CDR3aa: CASSLGDRDQPQHF
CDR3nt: TGCGCCAGCAGCTTGGGGGACAGGGATCAGCCCCAGCATTTT

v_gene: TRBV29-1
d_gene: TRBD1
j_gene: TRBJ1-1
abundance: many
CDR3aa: CSAQRDSLLNTEAFF
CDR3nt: TGCAGCGCGCAGCGGGACAGCCTCTTGAACACTGAAGCTTTCTTT

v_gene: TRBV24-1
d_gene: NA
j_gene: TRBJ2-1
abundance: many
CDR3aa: CATAPAIGDYNEQFF
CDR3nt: TGTGCCACCGCCCCGGCAATCGGGGATTACAATGAGCAGTTCTTC

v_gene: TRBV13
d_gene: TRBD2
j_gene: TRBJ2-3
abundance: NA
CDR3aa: CASSLLAGGPGTDTQYF
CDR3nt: TGTGCCAGCAGCCTCCTAGCGGGGGGGCCCGGCACAGATACGCAGTATTTT

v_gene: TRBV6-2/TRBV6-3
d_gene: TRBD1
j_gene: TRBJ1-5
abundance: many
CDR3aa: CASTARDRAQAQHF
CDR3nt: TGTGCCAGCACCGCCCGGGACAGGGCTCAGGCCCAGCATTTT

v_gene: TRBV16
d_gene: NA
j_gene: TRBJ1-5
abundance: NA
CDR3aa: CASSQYEGSNQPQHF
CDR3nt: TGTGCCAGCAGCCAATATGAAGGGAGCAATCAGCCCCAGCATTTT

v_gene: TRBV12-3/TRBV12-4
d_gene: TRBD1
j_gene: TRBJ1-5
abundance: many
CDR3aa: CASSTQGASQPQHF
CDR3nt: TGTGCCAGCAGTACTCAGGGGGCGTCTCAGCCCCAGCATTTT

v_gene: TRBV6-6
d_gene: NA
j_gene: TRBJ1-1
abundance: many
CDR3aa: CASSLTRGNTEAFF
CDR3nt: TGTGCCAGCAGTCTGACCAGGGGGAACACTGAAGCTTTCTTT

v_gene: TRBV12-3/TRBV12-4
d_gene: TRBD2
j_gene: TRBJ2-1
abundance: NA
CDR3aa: CASSLGGGVRDEQFF
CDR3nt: TGTGCCAGCAGTTTAGGCGGGGGGGTGAGGGATGAGCAGTTCTTC

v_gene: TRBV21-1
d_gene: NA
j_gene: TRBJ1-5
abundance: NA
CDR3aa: CASSPPGRTVNQPQHF
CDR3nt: TGTGCCAGCAGCCCCCCCGGACGGACAGTCAATCAGCCCCAGCATTTT

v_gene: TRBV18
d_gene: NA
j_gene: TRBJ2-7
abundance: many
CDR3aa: CASSPSASSYEQYF
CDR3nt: TGTGCCAGCTCACCCTCCGCGAGCTCCTACGAGCAGTACTTC

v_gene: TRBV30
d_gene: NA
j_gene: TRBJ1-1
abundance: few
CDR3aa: CAWSVGNTEAFF
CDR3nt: TGTGCCTGGAGTGTAGGAAACACTGAAGCTTTCTTT

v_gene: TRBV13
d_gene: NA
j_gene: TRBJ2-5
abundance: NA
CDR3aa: CASSHAGLQETQYF
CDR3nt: TGTGCCAGCAGCCACGCGGGGCTCCAAGAGACCCAGTACTTC

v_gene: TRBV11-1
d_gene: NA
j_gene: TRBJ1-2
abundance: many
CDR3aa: CASSFGQNYGYTF
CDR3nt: TGTGCCAGCAGCTTCGGACAGAACTATGGCTACACCTTC

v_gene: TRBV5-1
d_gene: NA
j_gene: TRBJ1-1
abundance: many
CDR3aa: CASSYGQSGAFF
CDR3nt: TGCGCCAGCAGCTACGGACAGTCGGGAGCTTTCTTT

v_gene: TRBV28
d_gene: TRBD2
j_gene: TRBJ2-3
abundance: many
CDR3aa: CASRRGGTDTQYF
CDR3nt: TGTGCCAGCAGACGGGGGGGGACAGATACGCAGTATTTT

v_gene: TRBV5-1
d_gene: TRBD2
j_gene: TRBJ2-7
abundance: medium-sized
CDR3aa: CASSIHTGTSGGSSYEQYF
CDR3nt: TGCGCCAGCAGTATACATACCGGGACTAGCGGGGGGAGCTCCTACGAGCAGTACTTC

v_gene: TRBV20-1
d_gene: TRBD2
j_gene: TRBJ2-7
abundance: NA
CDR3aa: CSARGTSGITYEQYF
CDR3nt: TGCAGTGCTAGAGGGACTAGCGGGATCACCTACGAGCAGTACTTC

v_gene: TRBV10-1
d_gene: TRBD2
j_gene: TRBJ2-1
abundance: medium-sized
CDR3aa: CASSELAGGNEQFF
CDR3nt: TGCGCCAGCAGTGAACTAGCGGGGGGAAATGAGCAGTTCTTC

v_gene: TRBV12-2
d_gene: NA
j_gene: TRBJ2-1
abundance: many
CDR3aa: CASRNIQGRSYNEQFF
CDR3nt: TGTGCAAGTCGCAACATCCAGGGGAGGTCCTACAATGAGCAGTTCTTC

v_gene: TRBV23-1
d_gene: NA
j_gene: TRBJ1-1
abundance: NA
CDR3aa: CASSQSGQNTEAFF
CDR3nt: TGCGCCAGCAGTCAATCGGGGCAGAACACTGAAGCTTTCTTT

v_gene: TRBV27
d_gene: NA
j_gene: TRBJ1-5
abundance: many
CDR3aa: CASSSGENNQPQHF
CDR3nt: TGTGCCAGCAGTTCAGGGGAAAACAATCAGCCCCAGCATTTT

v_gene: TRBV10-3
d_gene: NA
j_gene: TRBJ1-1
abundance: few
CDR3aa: CAISVGGMNTEAFF
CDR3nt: TGTGCCATCAGTGTAGGAGGGATGAACACTGAAGCTTTCTTT

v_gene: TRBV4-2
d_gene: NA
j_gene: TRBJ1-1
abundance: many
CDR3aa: CASSQPGHKNTEAFF
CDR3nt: TGTGCCAGCAGCCAACCGGGACACAAGAACACTGAAGCTTTCTTT

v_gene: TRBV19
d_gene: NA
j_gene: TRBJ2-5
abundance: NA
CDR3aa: CASNIAGSETQYF
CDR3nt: TGTGCCAGTAATATCGCGGGGTCGGAGACCCAGTACTTC

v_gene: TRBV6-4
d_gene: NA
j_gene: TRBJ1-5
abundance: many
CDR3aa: CASTLRGNQPQHF
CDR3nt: TGTGCCAGCACCCTCAGAGGCAATCAGCCCCAGCATTTT

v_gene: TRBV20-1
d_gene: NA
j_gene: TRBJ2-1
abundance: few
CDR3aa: CSARIVGGEQFF
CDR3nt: TGCAGTGCTAGAATAGTTGGAGGTGAGCAGTTCTTC

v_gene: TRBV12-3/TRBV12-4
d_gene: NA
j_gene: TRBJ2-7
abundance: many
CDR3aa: CASSLGPPDF
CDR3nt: TGTGCCAGCAGTTTGGGTCCGCCTGACTTC

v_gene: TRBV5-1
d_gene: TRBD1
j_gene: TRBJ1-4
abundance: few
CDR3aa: CASSLAPQGGNEKLFF
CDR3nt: TGCGCCAGCAGCCTAGCCCCACAGGGGGGGAATGAAAAACTGTTTTTT

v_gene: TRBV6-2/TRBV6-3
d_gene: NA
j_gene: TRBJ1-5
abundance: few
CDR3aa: CASSPGPTLLQPQHF
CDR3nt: TGTGCCAGCAGCCCGGGACCGACTCTTCTTCAGCCCCAGCATTTT

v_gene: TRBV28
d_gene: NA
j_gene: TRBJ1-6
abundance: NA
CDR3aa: CAGGQINSPLHF
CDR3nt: TGTGCCGGAGGACAGATTAATTCACCCCTCCACTTT

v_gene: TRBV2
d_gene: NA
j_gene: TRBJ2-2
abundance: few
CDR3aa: CASRVGGSETGELFF
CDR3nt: TGTGCCAGCAGGGTAGGGGGTTCCGAGACCGGGGAGCTGTTTTTT

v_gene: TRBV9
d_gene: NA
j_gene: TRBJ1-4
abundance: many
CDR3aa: CASSDGVSGRDEKLFF
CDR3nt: TGTGCCAGCAGCGATGGGGTCTCGGGACGGGATGAAAAACTGTTTTTT

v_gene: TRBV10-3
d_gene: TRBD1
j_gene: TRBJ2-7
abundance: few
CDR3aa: CAISERDRVYEQYF
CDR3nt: TGTGCCATCAGTGAGCGGGACAGGGTCTACGAGCAGTACTTC

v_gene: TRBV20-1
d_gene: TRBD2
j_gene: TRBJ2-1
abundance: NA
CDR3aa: CSARRTSGYNEQFF
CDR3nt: TGCAGTGCTAGACGGACTAGCGGGTACAATGAGCAGTTCTTC

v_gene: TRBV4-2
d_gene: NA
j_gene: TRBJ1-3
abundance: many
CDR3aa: CASSQDLFALSGNTIYF
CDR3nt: TGTGCCAGCAGCCAAGATCTTTTCGCACTCTCTGGAAACACCATATATTTT

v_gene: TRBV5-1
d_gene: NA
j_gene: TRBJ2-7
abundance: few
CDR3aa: CASSRNYEQYF
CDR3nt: TGCGCCAGCAGCCGGAACTACGAGCAGTACTTC

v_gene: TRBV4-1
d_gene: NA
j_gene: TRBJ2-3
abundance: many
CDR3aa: CASSQERGRTQYF
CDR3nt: TGCGCCAGCAGCCAAGAAAGAGGCCGCACGCAGTATTTT

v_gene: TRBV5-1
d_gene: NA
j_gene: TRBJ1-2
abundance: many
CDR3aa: CASSLANRHNYGYTF
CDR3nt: TGCGCCAGCAGCTTGGCCAACAGGCATAACTATGGCTACACCTTC

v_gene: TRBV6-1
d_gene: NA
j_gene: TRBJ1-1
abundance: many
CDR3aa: CASSEWGGGGTEAFF
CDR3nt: TGTGCCAGCAGTGAATGGGGGGGAGGAGGCACTGAAGCTTTCTTT

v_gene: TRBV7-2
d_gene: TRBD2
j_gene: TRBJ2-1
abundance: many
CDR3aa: CASSLAGPRGGGARNEQFF
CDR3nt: TGTGCCAGCAGCTTAGCGGGCCCCCGGGGCGGGGGGGCTCGGAATGAGCAGTTCTTC